This T cell receptor beta chain was captured by sequencing in a study of blood T cell repertoires in COVID-19. Those who participated ranged in age from roughly 18 to 90 years and resided in around 22 US areas. Cohorts were based on clinical histories the participants reported. The study recruited exposed participants who had met a COVID-19 case within 2 weeks before entry. Generated by immunoSEQ multiplex PCR, the TCRdb table keeps only in-frame clones and is missing some. In the table there are about 320,000 clones, less than 85% of which are singletons. From germline, CDR1 is GTSNPN and CDR2 SVGIG (reference sequence). The CDR3 totals 14 residues. Trimming took off 0 bases at V and 3 bases at J, with 12 bases between the two ends.

Sequenced input: PBMCs or T cells enriched from blood (not recorded which). The chain carries TRBV30 and TRBJ2-7, with D possibly TRBD1 on 5 matching bases. The TCR sequence derives from a woman between 25 and 40 years old who had been exposed to COVID-19. CDR3 DNA: TGTGCCTGGAGTGTTATCAGTCAGGGCTACGAGCAGTACTTC. Its protein product is CAWSVISQGYEQYF.